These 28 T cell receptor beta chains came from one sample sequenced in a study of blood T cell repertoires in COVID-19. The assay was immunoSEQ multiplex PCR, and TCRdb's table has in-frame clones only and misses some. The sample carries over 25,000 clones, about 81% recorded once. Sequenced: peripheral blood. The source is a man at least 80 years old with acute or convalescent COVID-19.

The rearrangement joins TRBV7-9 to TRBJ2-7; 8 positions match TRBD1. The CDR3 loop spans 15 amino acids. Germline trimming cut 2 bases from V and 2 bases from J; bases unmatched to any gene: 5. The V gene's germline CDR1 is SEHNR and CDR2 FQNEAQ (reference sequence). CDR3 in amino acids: CASSLYQGATYEQYF. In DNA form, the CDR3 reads TGTGCCAGCAGCTTATATCAGGGGGCCACCTACGAGCAGTACTTC.

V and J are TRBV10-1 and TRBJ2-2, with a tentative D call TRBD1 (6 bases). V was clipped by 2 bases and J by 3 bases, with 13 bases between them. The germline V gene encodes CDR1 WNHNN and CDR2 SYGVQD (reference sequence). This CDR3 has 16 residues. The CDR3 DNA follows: TGCGCCAGCAGTGAGGTTTTGGGGGCGGACACCGGGGAGCTGTTTTTT. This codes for CASSEVLGADTGELFF.

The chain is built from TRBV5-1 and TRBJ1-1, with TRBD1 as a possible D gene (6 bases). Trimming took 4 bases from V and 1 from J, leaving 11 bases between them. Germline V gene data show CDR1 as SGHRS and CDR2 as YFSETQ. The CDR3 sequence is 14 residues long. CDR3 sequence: CASSQKGQNTEAFF. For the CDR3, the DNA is TGCGCCAGCAGCCAAAAGGGACAGAACACTGAAGCTTTCTTT.

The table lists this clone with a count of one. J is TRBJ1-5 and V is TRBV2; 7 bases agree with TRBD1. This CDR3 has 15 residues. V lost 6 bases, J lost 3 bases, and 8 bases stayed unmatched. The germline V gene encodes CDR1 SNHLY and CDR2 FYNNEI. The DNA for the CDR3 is TGTGCCAGCAGGACCTTACAGGGGATCAATCAGCCCCAGCATTTT. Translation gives CASRTLQGINQPQHF.

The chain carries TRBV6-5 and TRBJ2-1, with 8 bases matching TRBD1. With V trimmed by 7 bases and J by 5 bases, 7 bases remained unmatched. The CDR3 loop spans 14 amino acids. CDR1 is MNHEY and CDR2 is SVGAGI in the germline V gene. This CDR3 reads CASTGQGWDNEQFF. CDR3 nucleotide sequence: TGTGCCAGCACAGGACAGGGCTGGGACAATGAGCAGTTCTTC.

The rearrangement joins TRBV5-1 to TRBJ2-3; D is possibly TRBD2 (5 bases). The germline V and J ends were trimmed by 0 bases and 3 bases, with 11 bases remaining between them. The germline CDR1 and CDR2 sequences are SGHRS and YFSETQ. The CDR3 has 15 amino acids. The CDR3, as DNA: TGCGCCAGCAGCTTGGGGACTTTCGCGACAGATACGCAGTATTTT. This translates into CASSLGTFATDTQYF. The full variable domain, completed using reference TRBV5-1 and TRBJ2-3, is KAGVTQTPRYLIKTRGQQVTLSCSPISGHRSVSWYQQTPGQGLQFLFEYFSETQRNKGNFPGRFSGRQFSNSRSEMNVSTLELGDSALYLCASSLGTFATDTQYFGPGTRLTVL.

CDR3 protein: CASSGNGGARNTEAFF. The CDR3 DNA is TGTGCCAGCAGCGGAAATGGAGGGGCGCGAAACACTGAAGCTTTCTTT. V usage is TRBV11-2 and J usage is TRBJ1-1; D is possibly TRBD1 (5 bases). Germline V gene data show CDR1 as SGHAT and CDR2 as FQNNGV. This CDR3 spans 16 amino acids. Trimming stripped 5 bases from V and 2 bases from J, with 18 bases between.

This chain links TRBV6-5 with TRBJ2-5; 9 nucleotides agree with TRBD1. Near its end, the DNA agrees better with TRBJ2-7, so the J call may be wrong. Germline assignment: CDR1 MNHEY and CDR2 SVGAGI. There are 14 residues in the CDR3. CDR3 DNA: TGTGCCGGACAGGGGACCCTGAGCTCCTACGAGCAGTACTTC. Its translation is CAGQGTLSSYEQYF.

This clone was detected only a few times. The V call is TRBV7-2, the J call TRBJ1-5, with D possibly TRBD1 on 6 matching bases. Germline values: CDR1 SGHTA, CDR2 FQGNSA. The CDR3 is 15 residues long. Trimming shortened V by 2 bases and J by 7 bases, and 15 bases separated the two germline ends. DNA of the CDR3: TGTGCCAGCAGCTTATGGGGGCGCGGGCAACAGCCCCAGCATTTT. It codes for CASSLWGRGQQPQHF.

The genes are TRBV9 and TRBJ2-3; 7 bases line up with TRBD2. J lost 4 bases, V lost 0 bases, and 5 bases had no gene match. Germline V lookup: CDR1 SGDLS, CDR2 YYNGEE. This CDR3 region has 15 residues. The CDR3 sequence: CASSVAGGSSDTQYF. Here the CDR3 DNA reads TGTGCCAGCAGCGTAGCCGGGGGGTCCTCAGATACGCAGTATTTT.

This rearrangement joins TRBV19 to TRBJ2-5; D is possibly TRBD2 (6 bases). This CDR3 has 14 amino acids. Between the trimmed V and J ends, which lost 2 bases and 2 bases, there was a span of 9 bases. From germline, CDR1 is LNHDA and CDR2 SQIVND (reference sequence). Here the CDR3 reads CASSIRRGQETQYF. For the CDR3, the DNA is TGTGCCAGTAGTATAAGGCGGGGACAAGAGACCCAGTACTTC. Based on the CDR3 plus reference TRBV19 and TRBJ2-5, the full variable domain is DGGITQSPKYLFRKEGQNVTLSCEQNLNHDAMYWYRQDPGQGLRLIYYSQIVNDFQKGDIAEGYSVSREKKESFPLTVTSAQKNPTAFYLCASSIRRGQETQYFGPGTRLLVL.

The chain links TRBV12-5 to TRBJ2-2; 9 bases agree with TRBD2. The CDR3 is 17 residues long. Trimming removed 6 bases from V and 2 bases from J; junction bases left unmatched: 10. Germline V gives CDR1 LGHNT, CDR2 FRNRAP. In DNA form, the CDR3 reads TGTGCTAGTGGAGTGCTCACTAGCGGGCGAAACACCGGGGAGCTGTTTTTT. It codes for CASGVLTSGRNTGELFF.

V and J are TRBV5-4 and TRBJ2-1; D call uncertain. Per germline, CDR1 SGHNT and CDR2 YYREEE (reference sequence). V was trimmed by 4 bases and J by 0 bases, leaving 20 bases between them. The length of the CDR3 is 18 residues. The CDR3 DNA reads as TGTGCCAGCAGCCGGCTCCTTAACGTGGGCCTCTCCTACAATGAGCAGTTCTTC. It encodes CASSRLLNVGLSYNEQFF.

The CDR3 DNA is TGTGCCAGCAGTTTTCAGGGATATGGCTACACCTTC. It is translated as CASSFQGYGYTF. This chain uses TRBV12-3 or TRBV12-4 with TRBJ1-2, with a weak D call TRBD1 (5 bases). The CDR3 is 12 residues long. Trimming took 3 bases from V and 5 from J, leaving 7 bases between them.

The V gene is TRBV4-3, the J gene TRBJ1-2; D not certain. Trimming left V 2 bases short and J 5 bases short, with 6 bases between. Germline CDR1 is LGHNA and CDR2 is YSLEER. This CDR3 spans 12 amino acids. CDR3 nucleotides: TGCGCCAGCAGCCAAACGGGGTATGGCTACACCTTC. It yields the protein CASSQTGYGYTF.

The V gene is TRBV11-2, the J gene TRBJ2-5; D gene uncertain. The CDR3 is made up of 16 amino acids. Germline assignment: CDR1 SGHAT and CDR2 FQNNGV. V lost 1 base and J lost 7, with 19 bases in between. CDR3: CASSLGRSGDLGTQYF. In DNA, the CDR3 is TGTGCCAGCAGCTTAGGGCGGTCGGGTGATTTAGGGACCCAGTACTTC.

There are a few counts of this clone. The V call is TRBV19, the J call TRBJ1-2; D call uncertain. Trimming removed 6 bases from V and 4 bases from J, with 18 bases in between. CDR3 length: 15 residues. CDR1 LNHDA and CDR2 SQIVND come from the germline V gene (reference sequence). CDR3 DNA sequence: TGTGCCAGTAGCACCTCCGCAGCCCACAGCTATGGCTACACCTTC. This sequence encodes CASSTSAAHSYGYTF.

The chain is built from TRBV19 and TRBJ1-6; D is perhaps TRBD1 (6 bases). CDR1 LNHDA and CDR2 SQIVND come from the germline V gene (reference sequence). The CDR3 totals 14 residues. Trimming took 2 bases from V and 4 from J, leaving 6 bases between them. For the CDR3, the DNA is TGTGCCAGTAGTATACAGGGGTATAATTCACCCCTCCACTTT. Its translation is CASSIQGYNSPLHF.

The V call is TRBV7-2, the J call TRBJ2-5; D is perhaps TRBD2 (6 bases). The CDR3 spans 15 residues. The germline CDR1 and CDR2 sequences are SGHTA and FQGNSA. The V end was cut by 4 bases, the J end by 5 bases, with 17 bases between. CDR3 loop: CASSWDSGSGETQYF. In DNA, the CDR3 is TGTGCCAGCAGCTGGGACTCCGGATCAGGGGAGACCCAGTACTTC.

CDR3 nucleotides: TGTGCCACCAGCCGGGACGGACAGAGGGCCAACGTCCTGACTTTC. This sequence encodes CATSRDGQRANVLTF. The chain has TRBV15 and TRBJ2-6; D perhaps matches TRBD1 (6 bases). This CDR3 region has 15 residues. CDR1 LNHNV and CDR2 YYDKDF come from the germline V gene (reference sequence). The ends were cut back, 5 bases at V and 5 bases at J, with 13 bases in the middle.

The CDR3 coding sequence is TGTGCCAGCAGCGTAGATCGGGGACAGGATGGCTACACCTTC. Translation: CASSVDRGQDGYTF. V usage is TRBV9 and J usage is TRBJ1-2; 8 bases are shared with TRBD1. Germline CDR1 and CDR2: SGDLS and YYNGEE. V shed 0 bases, J shed 6 bases, and the junction held 4 bases outside the gene matches. CDR3 size: 14 residues. The entire variable domain, with the rest obtained from reference TRBV9 and TRBJ1-2, is as follows: DSGVTQTPKHLITATGQRVTLRCSPRSGDLSVYWYQQSLDQGLQFLIQYYNGEERAKGNILERFSAQQFPDLHSELNLSSLELGDSALYFCASSVDRGQDGYTFGSGTRLTVV.

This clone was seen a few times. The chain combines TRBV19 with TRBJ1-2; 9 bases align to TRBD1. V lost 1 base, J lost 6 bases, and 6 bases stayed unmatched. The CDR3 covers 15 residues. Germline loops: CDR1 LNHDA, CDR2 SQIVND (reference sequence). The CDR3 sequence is CASSIAGQGRDGYTF. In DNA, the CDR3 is TGTGCCAGTAGTATAGCTGGACAGGGGAGAGATGGCTACACCTTC. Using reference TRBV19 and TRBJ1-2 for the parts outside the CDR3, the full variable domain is DGGITQSPKYLFRKEGQNVTLSCEQNLNHDAMYWYRQDPGQGLRLIYYSQIVNDFQKGDIAEGYSVSREKKESFPLTVTSAQKNPTAFYLCASSIAGQGRDGYTFGSGTRLTVV.

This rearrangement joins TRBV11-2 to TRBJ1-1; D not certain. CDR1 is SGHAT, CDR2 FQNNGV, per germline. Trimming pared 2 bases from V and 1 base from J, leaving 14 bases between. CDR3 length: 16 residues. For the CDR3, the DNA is TGTGCCAGCAGCTTAAGATACGGGTTAAGGAACACTGAAGCTTTCTTT. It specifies CASSLRYGLRNTEAFF.

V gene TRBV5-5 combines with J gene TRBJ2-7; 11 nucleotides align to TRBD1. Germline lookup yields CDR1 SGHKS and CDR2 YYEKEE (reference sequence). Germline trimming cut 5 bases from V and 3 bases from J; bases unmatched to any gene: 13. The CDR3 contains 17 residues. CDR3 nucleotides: TGTGCCAGCAGAGCCGGGACAGGGGGAATCAAAGGCTACGAGCAGTACTTC. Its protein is CASRAGTGGIKGYEQYF.

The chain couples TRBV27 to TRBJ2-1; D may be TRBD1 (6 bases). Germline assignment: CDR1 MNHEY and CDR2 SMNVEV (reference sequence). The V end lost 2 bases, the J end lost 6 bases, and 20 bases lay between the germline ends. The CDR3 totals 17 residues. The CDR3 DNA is TGTGCCAGCAGTTTAGGGCAGGGGACGCCAAAAGGCAATGAGCAGTTCTTC. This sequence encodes CASSLGQGTPKGNEQFF.

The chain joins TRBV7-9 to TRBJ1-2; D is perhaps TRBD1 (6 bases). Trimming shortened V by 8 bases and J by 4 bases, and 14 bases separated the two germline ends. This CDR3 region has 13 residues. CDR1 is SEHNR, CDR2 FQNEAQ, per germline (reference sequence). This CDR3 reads CASPGHGSYGYTF. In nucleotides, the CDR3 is TGTGCCAGCCCGGGACATGGGAGCTATGGCTACACCTTC.

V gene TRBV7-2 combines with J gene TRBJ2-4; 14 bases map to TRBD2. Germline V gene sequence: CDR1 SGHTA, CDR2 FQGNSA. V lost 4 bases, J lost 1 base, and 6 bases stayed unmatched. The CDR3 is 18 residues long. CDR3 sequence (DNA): TGTGCCAGCAGCTCGCGGACTAGCGGGGGGTGGGCCAAAAACATTCAGTACTTC. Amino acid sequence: CASSSRTSGGWAKNIQYF.

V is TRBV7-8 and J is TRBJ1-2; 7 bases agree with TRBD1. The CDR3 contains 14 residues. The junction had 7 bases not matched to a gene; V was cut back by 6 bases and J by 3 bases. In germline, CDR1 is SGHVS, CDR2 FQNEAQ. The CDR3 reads CASRSGGQHYGYTF. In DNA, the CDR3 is TGTGCCAGCAGGAGTGGGGGACAGCACTATGGCTACACCTTC.